This TCR beta chain was captured in a study of blood T cell repertoires in COVID-19. Study as a whole: There were acute and convalescent COVID-19 samples, and they came from the United States, Italy and Spain. The analysed material was cDNA or gDNA that came from T cells, B-cell-depleted T cells, or PBMCs.

As originally analysed: Estimation of nucleated cell counts was performed using reference gene primer amplification. Sequencing used immunoSEQ multiplex PCR; TCRdb keeps in-frame clones, though not all of them. The V and J calls and clone size come from that table; D and trimming were worked out from the DNA. The sample holds 88,000 or so clones, about 84% seen once. The CDR3 has 15 amino acids. Germline V gene lookup returns CDR1 SGHNT and CDR2 YENEEA. Trimming removed 5 bases from V and 5 bases from J, with 16 bases in between. This TCR derives from a man in his sixties with acute or convalescent COVID-19. The sequenced material came from peripheral blood. The gene calls are TRBV11-3 and TRBJ2-1; tentative D call: TRBD1 (6 bases). DNA for the CDR3: TGTGCCAGCAGCCCAGGGGATGATATACACAATGAGCAGTTCTTC. As protein: CASSPGDDIHNEQFF. The variable domain in full, with the rest retrieved from reference TRBV11-3 and TRBJ2-1, is EAGVVQSPRYKIIEKKQPVAFWCNPISGHNTLYWYLQNLGQGPELLIRYENEEAVDDSQLPKDRFSAERLKGVDSTLKIQPAELGDSAVYLCASSPGDDIHNEQFFGPGTRLTVL.